This T cell receptor beta chain was captured by sequencing in a study of response to subunit inactivated influenza vaccine. TCRdb re-called the RT-PCR reads with MiXCR, one entry per CDR3 protein. The sample yields over 650,000 distinct CDR3 sequences, around 18% seen once. With 6 bases clipped from V and 3 bases from J, the junction kept 6 bases outside the gene matches. Germline V gene sequence: CDR1 MNHNS, CDR2 SASEGT. This CDR3 region has 14 residues. In the case of this clonotype: No antigen is known for it.

The study, taken as a whole, reports: T cells newly recruited by each seasonal influenza vaccination are few, the authors suggested.

V gene TRBV6-1 combines with J gene TRBJ2-5; 8 positions match TRBD2. The specimen comprised PBMCs from blood, sampled 4 to 6 days after vaccination. The receptor was derived from a man aged 50-59 years who received an inactivated influenza vaccine. The CDR3, as DNA: TGTGCCAGCAGACTAGCGGAGTGGGAAGAGACCCAGTACTTC. Translated, it gives CASRLAEWEETQYF.